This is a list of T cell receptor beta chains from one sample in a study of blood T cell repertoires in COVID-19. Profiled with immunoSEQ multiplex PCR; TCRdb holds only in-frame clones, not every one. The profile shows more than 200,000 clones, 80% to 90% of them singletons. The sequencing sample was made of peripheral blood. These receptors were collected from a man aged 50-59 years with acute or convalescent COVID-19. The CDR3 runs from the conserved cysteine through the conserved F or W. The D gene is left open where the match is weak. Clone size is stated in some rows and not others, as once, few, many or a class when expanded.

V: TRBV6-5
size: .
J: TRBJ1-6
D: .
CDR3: CASSPRSLLSPLHF
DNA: TGTGCCAGCAGCCCCCGGAGCCTCTTGTCACCCCTCCACTTT

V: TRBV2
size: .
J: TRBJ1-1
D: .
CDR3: CASSDGPGPSGAFF
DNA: TGTGCCAGCAGTGATGGTCCCGGTCCATCCGGAGCTTTCTTT

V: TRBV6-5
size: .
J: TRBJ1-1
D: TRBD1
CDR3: CASSDSGQGMVAFF
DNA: TGTGCCAGCAGTGACTCGGGACAGGGTATGGTTGCTTTCTTT

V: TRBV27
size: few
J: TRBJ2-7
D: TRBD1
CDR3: CASRRLQGYEQYF
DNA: TGTGCCAGCAGGCGTCTACAGGGGTACGAGCAGTACTTC

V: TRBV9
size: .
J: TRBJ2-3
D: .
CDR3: CASSVVSGTDTQYF
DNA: TGTGCCAGCAGCGTAGTGTCGGGCACAGATACGCAGTATTTT

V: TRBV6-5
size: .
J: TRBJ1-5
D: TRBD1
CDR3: CASTSFGRGVEPQHF
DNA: TGTGCCAGCACGTCCTTCGGCAGGGGGGTGGAGCCCCAGCATTTT

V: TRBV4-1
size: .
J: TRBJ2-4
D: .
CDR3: CASSQGVRTSGDIQYF
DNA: TGCGCCAGCAGCCAAGGGGTCCGGACCTCGGGAGACATTCAGTACTTC

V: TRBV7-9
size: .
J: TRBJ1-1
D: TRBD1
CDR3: CASSRGDRLNTEAFF
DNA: TGTGCCAGCAGCCGGGGGGACAGGCTGAACACTGAAGCTTTCTTT

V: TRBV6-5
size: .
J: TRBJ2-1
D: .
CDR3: CASRPQQGNEQFF
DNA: TGTGCCAGCAGACCTCAACAGGGAAATGAGCAGTTCTTC

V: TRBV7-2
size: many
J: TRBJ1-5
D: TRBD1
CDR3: CASSLGGGAGNQPQHF
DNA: TGTGCCAGCAGCTTAGGAGGGGGCGCCGGCAATCAGCCCCAGCATTTT